Listed below are T cell receptor beta chains from one sample, sequenced in a study of cytomegalovirus exposure and HLA in healthy donors. Measured with immunoSEQ multiplex PCR; TCRdb has only the in-frame clones, and not every one. The sample has some 130,000 clones; about three quarters are singletons. Material for sequencing was PBMCs. The receptors stem from a woman between 35 and 50 years old in good health and CMV-seronegative. The CDR3 runs from the conserved cysteine through the conserved F or W. The D gene is left open where the match is weak. Clone size appears in some rows only: once, few, many, or a class for an expanded clone.

J gene	D gene	V gene	clone size	CDR3 protein	CDR3 DNA
TRBJ1-1	TRBD1	TRBV7-9	.	CASSPRDRNTEAFF	TGTGCCAGCAGCCCCCGGGACAGGAACACTGAAGCTTTCTTT
TRBJ1-5	.	TRBV7-2	.	CASSSFNQPQHF	TGTGCCAGCAGCTCGTTCAATCAGCCCCAGCATTTT
TRBJ2-3	TRBD2	TRBV10-3	.	CAIVERTSGGTDTQYF	TGTGCCATCGTGGAGCGGACTAGCGGGGGTACAGATACGCAGTATTTT
TRBJ1-1	TRBD1	TRBV25-1	.	CASSDAGGSRGFF	TGTGCCAGCAGTGATGCAGGGGGCTCCCGGGGGTTCTTT
TRBJ1-3	.	TRBV28	.	CASSPTGNTIYF	TGTGCCAGCAGTCCCACTGGAAACACCATATATTTT
TRBJ2-2	.	TRBV18	.	CASSPSGVGTGELFF	TGTGCCAGCTCACCCTCGGGTGTTGGGACCGGGGAGCTGTTTTTT
TRBJ2-5	.	TRBV9	few	CASSVAAGGGETQYF	TGTGCCAGCAGCGTAGCCGCCGGGGGTGGAGAGACCCAGTACTTC
TRBJ2-5	.	TRBV11-2	.	CASSRNRDRQPYF	TGTGCCAGCAGCAGAAACAGGGATCGTCAACCATACTTC
TRBJ2-7	.	TRBV6-5	few	CASSYSSGAYEQYF	TGTGCCAGCAGTTACTCATCGGGTGCGTACGAGCAGTACTTC
TRBJ1-4	.	TRBV5-1	.	CASSLVGVSEKLFF	TGCGCCAGCAGCTTGGTTGGAGTATCGGAAAAACTGTTTTTT
TRBJ2-2	TRBD1	TRBV25-1	few	CASSLPPGQGAGELFF	TGTGCCAGCTCTCTCCCGCCGGGACAGGGTGCCGGGGAGCTGTTTTTT
TRBJ2-7	TRBD1	TRBV7-9	.	CASRIDRGPGEQYF	TGTGCCAGCAGGATCGACAGGGGGCCGGGCGAGCAGTACTTC
TRBJ2-7	TRBD1	TRBV4-1	.	CASSQVRDSYEQYF	TGCGCCAGCAGCCAAGTCCGGGACAGCTACGAGCAGTACTTC
TRBJ2-2	TRBD1	TRBV9	.	CASSVSGTGRVTGELFF	TGTGCCAGCAGCGTGTCCGGGACAGGGAGAGTCACCGGGGAGCTGTTTTTT
TRBJ2-5	.	TRBV5-1	.	CASSRKDTQETQYF	TGCGCCAGCAGCCGGAAGGACACGCAAGAGACCCAGTACTTC
TRBJ2-3	.	TRBV2	few	CASTINGGTDTQYF	TGTGCCAGCACCATAAACGGGGGCACAGATACGCAGTATTTT
TRBJ2-3	TRBD1	TRBV4-2	.	CASSRAETGDLSTDTQYF	TGTGCCAGCAGCCGAGCCGAAACAGGGGATTTGTCCACAGATACGCAGTATTTT
TRBJ2-2	.	TRBV7-3	.	CASSFSGSETGELFF	TGTGCCAGCAGCTTTTCGGGGAGTGAAACCGGGGAGCTGTTTTTT
TRBJ2-5	.	TRBV7-2	few	CASSRRTAEETQYF	TGTGCCAGCAGCAGAAGGACAGCTGAAGAGACCCAGTACTTC
TRBJ1-6	.	TRBV18	.	CASSPPNRANSPLHF	TGTGCCAGCTCACCACCGAACAGGGCCAATTCACCCCTCCACTTT
TRBJ2-3	TRBD2	TRBV6-5	once	CASSPGGGTDTQYF	TGTGCCAGCAGTCCCGGGGGGGGGACAGATACGCAGTATTTT
TRBJ1-1	.	TRBV6-5	.	CASSSYLNTEAFF	TGTGCCAGCAGTTCTTATTTGAACACTGAAGCTTTCTTT
TRBJ1-4	.	TRBV27	.	CASSSGNEKLFF	TGTGCCAGCAGTAGCGGTAATGAAAAACTGTTTTTT
TRBJ1-6	TRBD1	TRBV5-1	.	CASSPGQGFSPLHF	TGCGCCAGCAGCCCGGGACAGGGTTTTTCACCCCTCCACTTT
TRBJ1-4	TRBD1	TRBV6-6	.	CASNIDRGRDEKLFF	TGTGCCAGCAACATCGACAGGGGGCGAGATGAAAAACTGTTTTTT
TRBJ2-5	TRBD2	TRBV10-2	.	CASSELLLAGEQETQYF	TGCGCCAGCAGTGAACTCCTCCTAGCGGGCGAGCAAGAGACCCAGTACTTC
TRBJ2-7	.	TRBV5-5	.	CASSLVGAPYEQYF	TGTGCCAGCAGCTTGGTGGGGGCCCCCTACGAGCAGTACTTC
TRBJ1-3	.	TRBV2	.	CASSRDSDMNTIYF	TGTGCCAGCAGTCGAGACAGTGATATGAACACCATATATTTT
TRBJ2-7	TRBD1	TRBV15	.	CATSRSYPGTGIPYEQYF	TGTGCCACCAGCAGATCCTATCCCGGGACAGGGATTCCCTACGAGCAGTACTTC
TRBJ1-1	.	TRBV28	.	CASSFPPNFEAFF	TGTGCCAGCAGTTTTCCCCCGAACTTTGAAGCTTTCTTT
TRBJ1-3	.	TRBV5-1	few	CASSLGGLGNTIYF	TGCGCCAGCAGCTTGGGGGGCCTCGGAAACACCATATATTTT
TRBJ2-1	.	TRBV21-1	.	CASSKSGKNEQFF	TGTGCCAGCAGCAAATCAGGGAAGAATGAGCAGTTCTTC
TRBJ1-5	.	TRBV19	.	CASAPGFSNQPQHF	TGTGCCAGCGCTCCAGGGTTTAGCAATCAGCCCCAGCATTTT
TRBJ1-5	TRBD1	TRBV18	.	CASSRTGQVNQPQHF	TGTGCCAGCTCAAGGACAGGGCAAGTAAATCAGCCCCAGCATTTT
TRBJ1-3	.	TRBV5-1	.	CASWGGSGNTIYF	TGCGCCAGCTGGGGGGGCTCTGGAAACACCATATATTTT
TRBJ1-2	TRBD1	TRBV2	.	CASQARQGGIGYGYTF	TGTGCCAGCCAAGCAAGACAGGGGGGGATTGGCTATGGCTACACCTTC
TRBJ1-6	TRBD1	TRBV28	once	CASSFPGTVTSPNNSPLHF	TGTGCCAGCAGTTTCCCCGGGACAGTGACAAGTCCAAATAATTCACCCCTCCACTTT
TRBJ1-5	.	TRBV6-1	.	CASSEWQNSNQPQHF	TGTGCCAGCAGTGAATGGCAAAATAGCAATCAGCCCCAGCATTTT
TRBJ2-1	TRBD2	TRBV7-2	.	CASSLTSGGELLLYNEQFF	TGTGCCAGCAGCTTAACTAGCGGGGGGGAACTTTTGTTATACAATGAGCAGTTCTTC
TRBJ1-2	.	TRBV10-2	.	CASSERGYYGYTF	TGCGCCAGCAGTGAAAGGGGTTACTATGGCTACACCTTC
TRBJ2-7	.	TRBV2	few	CASTRDSRYYEQYF	TGTGCCAGCACCCGTGACAGCCGGTACTACGAGCAGTACTTC
TRBJ2-2	.	TRBV7-9	.	CASSRPRGTLNTGELFF	TGTGCCAGCAGTCGGCCCAGGGGCACCTTGAACACCGGGGAGCTGTTTTTT
TRBJ1-5	.	TRBV27	few	CASSPGQLYQPQHF	TGTGCCAGCAGCCCTGGACAGTTGTATCAGCCCCAGCATTTT
TRBJ1-6	.	TRBV27	many	CASSSVNSPLHF	TGTGCCAGCAGTTCGGTAAATTCACCCCTCCACTTT